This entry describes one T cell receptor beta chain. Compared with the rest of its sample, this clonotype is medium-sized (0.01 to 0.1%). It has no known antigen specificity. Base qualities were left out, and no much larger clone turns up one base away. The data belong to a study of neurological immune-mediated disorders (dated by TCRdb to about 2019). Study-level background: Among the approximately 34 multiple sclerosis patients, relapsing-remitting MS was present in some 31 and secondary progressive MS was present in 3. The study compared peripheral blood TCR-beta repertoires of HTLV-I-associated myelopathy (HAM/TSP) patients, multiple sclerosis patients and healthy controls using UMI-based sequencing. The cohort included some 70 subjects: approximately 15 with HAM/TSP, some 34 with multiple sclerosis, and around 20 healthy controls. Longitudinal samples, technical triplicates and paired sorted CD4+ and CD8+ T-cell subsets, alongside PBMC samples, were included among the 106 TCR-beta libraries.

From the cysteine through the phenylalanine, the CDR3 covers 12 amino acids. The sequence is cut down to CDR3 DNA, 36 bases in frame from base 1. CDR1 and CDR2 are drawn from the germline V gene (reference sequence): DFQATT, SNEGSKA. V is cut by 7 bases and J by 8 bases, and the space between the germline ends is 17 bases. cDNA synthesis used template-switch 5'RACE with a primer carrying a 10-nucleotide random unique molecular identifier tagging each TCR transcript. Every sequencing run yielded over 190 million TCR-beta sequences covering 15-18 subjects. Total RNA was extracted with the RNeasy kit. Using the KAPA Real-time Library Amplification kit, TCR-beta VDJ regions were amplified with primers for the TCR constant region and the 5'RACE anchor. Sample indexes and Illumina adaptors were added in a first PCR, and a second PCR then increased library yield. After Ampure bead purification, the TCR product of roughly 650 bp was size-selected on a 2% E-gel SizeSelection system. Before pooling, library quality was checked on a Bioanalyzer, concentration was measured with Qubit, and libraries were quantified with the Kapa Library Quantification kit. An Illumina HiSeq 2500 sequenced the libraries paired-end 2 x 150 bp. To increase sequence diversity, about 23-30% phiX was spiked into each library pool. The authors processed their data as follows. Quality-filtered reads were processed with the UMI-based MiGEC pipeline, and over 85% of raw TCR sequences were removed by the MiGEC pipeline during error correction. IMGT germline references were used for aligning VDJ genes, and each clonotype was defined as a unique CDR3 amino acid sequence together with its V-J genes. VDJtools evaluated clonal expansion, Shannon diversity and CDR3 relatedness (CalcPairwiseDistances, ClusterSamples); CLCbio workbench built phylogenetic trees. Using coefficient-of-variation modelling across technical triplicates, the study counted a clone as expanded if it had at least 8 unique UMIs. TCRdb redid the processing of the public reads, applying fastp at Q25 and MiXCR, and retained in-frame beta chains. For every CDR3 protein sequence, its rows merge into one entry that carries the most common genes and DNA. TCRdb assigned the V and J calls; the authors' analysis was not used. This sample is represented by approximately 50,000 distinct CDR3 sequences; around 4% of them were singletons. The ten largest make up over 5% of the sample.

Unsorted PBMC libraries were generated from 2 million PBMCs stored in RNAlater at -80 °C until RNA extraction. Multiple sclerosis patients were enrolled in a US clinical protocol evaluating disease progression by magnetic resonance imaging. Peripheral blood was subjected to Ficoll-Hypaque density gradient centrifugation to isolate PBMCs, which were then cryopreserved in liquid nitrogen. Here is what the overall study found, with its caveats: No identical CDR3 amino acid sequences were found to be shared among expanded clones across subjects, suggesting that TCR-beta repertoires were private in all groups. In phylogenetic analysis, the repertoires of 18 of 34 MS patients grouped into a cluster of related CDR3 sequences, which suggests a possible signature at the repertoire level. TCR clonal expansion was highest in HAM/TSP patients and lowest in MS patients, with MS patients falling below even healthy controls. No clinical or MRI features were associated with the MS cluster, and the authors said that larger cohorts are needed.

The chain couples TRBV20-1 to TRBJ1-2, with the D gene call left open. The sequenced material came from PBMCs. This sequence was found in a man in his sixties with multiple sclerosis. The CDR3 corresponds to CSVSLGTGGYTF. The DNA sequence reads TGCAGTGTTTCACTCGGAACGGGGGGCTACACCTTC.